This T cell receptor (beta chain) stems from a study of blood T cell repertoires in COVID-19. Background on the study: Whether acute or convalescent, the COVID-19 samples came from the United States, Italy and Spain.

This clone has just one count. Original processing notes: It was from reference gene primer amplification that nucleated cell counts were estimated. Generated by immunoSEQ multiplex PCR, the TCRdb table keeps only in-frame clones and is missing some. The D gene and trimming were derived from the DNA, and the V and J assignments and clone size from that table. Among 75,000 to 95,000 clones listed, around 82% were seen once. The V and J ends lost 4 bases and 7 bases, in that order; junction bases with no gene match: 12. The CDR3 extends over 17 amino acids. Germline V lookup: CDR1 SEHNR, CDR2 FQNEAQ (reference sequence).

The chain couples TRBV7-9 to TRBJ1-4; 10 nucleotides align to TRBD1. Sample: peripheral blood. The origin of this receptor is a man aged 55 to 70 with acute or convalescent COVID-19. The CDR3 DNA reads as TGTGCCAGCAGCTCGGGACAGGGGATTCAGGGAGGTGAAAAACTGTTTTTT. As protein: CASSSGQGIQGGEKLFF.